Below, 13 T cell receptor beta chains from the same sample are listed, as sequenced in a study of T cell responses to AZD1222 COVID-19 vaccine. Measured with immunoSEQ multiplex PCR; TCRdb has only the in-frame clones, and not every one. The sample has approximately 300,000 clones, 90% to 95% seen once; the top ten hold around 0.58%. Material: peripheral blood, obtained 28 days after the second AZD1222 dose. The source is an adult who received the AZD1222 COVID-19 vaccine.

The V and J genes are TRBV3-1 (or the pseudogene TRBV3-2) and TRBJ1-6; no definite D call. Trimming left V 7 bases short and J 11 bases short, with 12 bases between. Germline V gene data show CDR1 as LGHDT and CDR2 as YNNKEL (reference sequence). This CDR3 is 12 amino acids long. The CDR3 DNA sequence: TGTGCCAGCAACGGACCCGGGGCACCCCTCCACTTT. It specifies CASNGPGAPLHF.

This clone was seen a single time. The DNA for the CDR3 is TGTGCCAGCAGCCCAAGCTTCGACAGGGTTAGGAATTCACCCCTCCACTTT. Translation: CASSPSFDRVRNSPLHF. This chain joins TRBV9 and TRBJ1-6, with 7 bases fitting TRBD1. The CDR3 totals 17 residues. Losses at the gene ends were 4 bases for V and 7 bases for J; bases not matched to a gene: 14. Germline assignment: CDR1 SGDLS and CDR2 YYNGEE.

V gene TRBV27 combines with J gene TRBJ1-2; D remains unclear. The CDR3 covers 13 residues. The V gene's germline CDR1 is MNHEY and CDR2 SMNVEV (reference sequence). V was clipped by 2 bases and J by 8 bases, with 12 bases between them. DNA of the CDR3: TGTGCCAGCAGTTTAGGCCGGGAACAGGGCTACACCTTC. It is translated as CASSLGREQGYTF.

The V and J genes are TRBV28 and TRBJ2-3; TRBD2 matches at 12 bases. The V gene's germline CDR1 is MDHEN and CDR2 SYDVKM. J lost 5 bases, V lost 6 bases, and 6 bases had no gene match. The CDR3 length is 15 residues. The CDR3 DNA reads TGTGCCAGCAGGCTGACTAGCGGGAGAGGAGATACGCAGTATTTT. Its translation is CASRLTSGRGDTQYF.

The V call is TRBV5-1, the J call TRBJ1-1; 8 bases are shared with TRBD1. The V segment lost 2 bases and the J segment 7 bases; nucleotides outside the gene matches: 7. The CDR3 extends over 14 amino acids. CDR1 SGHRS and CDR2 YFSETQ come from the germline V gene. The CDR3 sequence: CASSFLDRENEAFF. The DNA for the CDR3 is TGCGCCAGCAGCTTTCTGGACAGGGAGAATGAAGCTTTCTTT.

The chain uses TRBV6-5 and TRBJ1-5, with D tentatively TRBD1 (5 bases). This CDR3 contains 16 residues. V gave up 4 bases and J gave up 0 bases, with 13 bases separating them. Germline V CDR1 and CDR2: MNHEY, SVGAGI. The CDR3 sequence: CASSWAGRNSNQPQHF. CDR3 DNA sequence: TGTGCCAGCAGTTGGGCAGGGAGAAATAGCAATCAGCCCCAGCATTTT.

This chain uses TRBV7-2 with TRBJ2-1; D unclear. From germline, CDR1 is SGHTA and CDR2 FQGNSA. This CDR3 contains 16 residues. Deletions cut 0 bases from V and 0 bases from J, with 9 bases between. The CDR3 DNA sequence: TGTGCCAGCAGCTTAGCAGGGATGAGCTCCTACAATGAGCAGTTCTTC. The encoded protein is CASSLAGMSSYNEQFF.

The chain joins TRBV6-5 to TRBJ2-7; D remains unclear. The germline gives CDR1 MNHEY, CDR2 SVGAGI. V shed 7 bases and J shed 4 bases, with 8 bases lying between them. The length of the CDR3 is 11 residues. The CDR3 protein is CASTSPYEQYF. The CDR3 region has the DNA TGTGCCAGCACATCCCCTTACGAGCAGTACTTC.

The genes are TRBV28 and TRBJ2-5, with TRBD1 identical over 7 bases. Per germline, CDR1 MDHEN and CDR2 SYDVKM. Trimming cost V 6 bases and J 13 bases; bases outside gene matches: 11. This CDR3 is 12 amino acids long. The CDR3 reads CASSPNAGGLYF. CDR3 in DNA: TGTGCCAGCAGCCCCAATGCAGGGGGTCTGTACTTC.

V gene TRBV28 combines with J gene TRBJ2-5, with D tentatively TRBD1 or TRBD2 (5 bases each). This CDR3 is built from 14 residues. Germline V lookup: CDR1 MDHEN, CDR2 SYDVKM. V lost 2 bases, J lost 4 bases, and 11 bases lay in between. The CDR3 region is CASSLSSGGETQYF. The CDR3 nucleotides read TGTGCCAGCAGTTTAAGCTCTGGGGGAGAGACCCAGTACTTC.

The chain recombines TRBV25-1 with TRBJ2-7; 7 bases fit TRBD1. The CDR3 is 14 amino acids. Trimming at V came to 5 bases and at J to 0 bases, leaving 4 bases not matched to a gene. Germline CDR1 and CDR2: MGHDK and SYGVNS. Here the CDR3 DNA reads TGTGCCAGCAGTCCTGCAGGGGGCTCCTACGAGCAGTACTTC. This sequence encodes CASSPAGGSYEQYF.

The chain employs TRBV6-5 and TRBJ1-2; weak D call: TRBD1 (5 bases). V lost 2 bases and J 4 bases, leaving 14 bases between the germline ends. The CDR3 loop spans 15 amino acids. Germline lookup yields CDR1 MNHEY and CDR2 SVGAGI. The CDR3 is CASSYRRETSYGYTF. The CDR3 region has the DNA TGTGCCAGCAGTTACCGCAGGGAGACGAGCTATGGCTACACCTTC.

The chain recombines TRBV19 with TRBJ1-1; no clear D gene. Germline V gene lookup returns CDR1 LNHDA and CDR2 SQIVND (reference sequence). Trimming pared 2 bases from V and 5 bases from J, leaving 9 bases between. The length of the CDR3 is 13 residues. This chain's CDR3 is CASSINAGTEAFF. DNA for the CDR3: TGTGCCAGTAGTATAAATGCGGGAACTGAAGCTTTCTTT.